This T cell receptor (beta chain) was profiled in a study of tumor-infiltrating lymphocytes in primary liver carcinoma. Constant-region priming of around 530 ng total RNA yielded TCR beta cDNA. ARM-PCR was slightly modified, and three nested multiplex PCR rounds with it gave rise to the TCR beta libraries. It was with TRBV1-TRBV30 forward primers and a C-beta reverse primer that the first two PCR rounds were run, at about 10 cycles each. TCRdb independently ran MiXCR on the multiplex PCR reads; one entry per CDR3 protein. Altogether approximately 64,000 distinct CDR3 sequences are present, around 69% being singletons, with the ten largest covering roughly 40%. Investigators took RNA and DNA out together from about 20-30 mg of unsorted bulk tissue. Germline CDR1 and CDR2: MNHEY and SVGEGT. Unmatched junction bases numbered 6, after V lost 7 bases and J lost 6 bases. The length of the CDR3 is 14 residues.

This clonotype was recorded at least ten times. The origin of this receptor is a man aged 35-49 years with primary liver carcinoma and hepatitis B virus infection. Sequencing input: liver tumor tissue from sampling region 4. Subset meaning: tumor region T4, right-lateral pole. The rearrangement joins TRBV6-2 or TRBV6-3 to TRBJ2-1, with 10 positions matching TRBD1. CDR3 protein: CASKGTGDPNEQFF. CDR3 bases: TGTGCCAGCAAAGGGACAGGGGATCCCAATGAGCAGTTCTTC.